The rows below give T cell receptor beta chains drawn from one sample of a study of metastatic and nonmetastatic thyroid tumors. TCRdb re-analyzed the PCR reads through MiXCR. The sample gives about 33,000 clones, roughly a tenth of which show up once; approximately 15% is in the top ten. The specimen sequenced was blood. All receptors derive from a female donor with papillary thyroid cancer or a benign thyroid nodule (not recorded which). Some clones in this sample may be carry-over from other donors' samples. CDR3s include the opening cysteine and the closing phenylalanine or tryptophan. A D gene is named only where the DNA matches it firmly. The size field is filled for only some rows; it gives once, few, many or a size class.

>TRBJ1-6|-|many|TRBV30
CAWRGGRLYSPLHF
TGTGCCTGGAGAGGGGGTCGGTTATATTCACCCCTCCACTTT
>TRBJ2-7|-|-|TRBV5-6
CANSLWGGQYEQYF
TGTGCCAACAGCTTGTGGGGCGGGCAATACGAGCAGTACTTC
>TRBJ1-1|-|few|TRBV6-5
CASSLKDSSGTEAFF
TGTGCCAGCAGTTTAAAGGACAGTTCGGGAACTGAGGCTTTCTTT
>TRBJ2-3|TRBD2|many|TRBV20-1
CSASGRAGHSTDTQYF
TGCAGTGCTAGCGGGAGGGCCGGGCATAGCACAGATACGCAGTATTTT
>TRBJ2-1|TRBD2|many|TRBV6-2/TRBV6-3
CASTKTPTSGLSYNEQFF
TGTGCCAGCACCAAAACCCCCACTAGCGGGCTCTCCTACAATGAGCAGTTCTTC
>TRBJ1-1|-|many|TRBV5-4
CASSLGGARTEAFF
TGTGCCAGCAGCTTGGGAGGGGCGCGCACTGAAGCTTTCTTT
>TRBJ1-6|-|many|TRBV28
CASTRTSSYNSPLHF
TGTGCCAGCACCCGAACGAGCTCCTATAATTCACCCCTCCACTTT
>TRBJ2-3|-|many|TRBV9
CASSHGGTGTDTQYF
TGTGCCAGCAGCCATGGGGGGACAGGCACAGATACGCAGTATTTT
>TRBJ2-1|TRBD2|many|TRBV27
CASSLSLAGIKFF
TGTGCCAGCAGTTTGTCGCTAGCGGGTATAAAGTTCTTC
>TRBJ2-7|TRBD2|medium-sized|TRBV12-3/TRBV12-4
CASAWTSGTYEQYF
TGTGCCAGTGCATGGACTAGCGGGACCTACGAGCAGTACTTC